This TCR beta chain was sequenced for a study of Graves' ophthalmopathy and Graves' hyperthyroidism. Study context: Peripheral blood was gathered at first diagnosis, ahead of any treatment whatsoever.

Ophthalmopathic donors had moderate-to-severe activity, CAS ≥3 and NOSPECS ≥4, with disease that had lasted under 3 months. This clonotype was detected ten times or more. RNA transcripts provided the template for amplifying TCR beta CDR3 regions. Second-round multiplex PCR came after first-round RT-PCR with HTBI primers. TCRdb re-called the multiplex PCR reads through MiXCR, storing one row per CDR3 protein. Here the sample spans almost 750,000 distinct CDR3 sequences, roughly 41% being singletons. CDR1 is SGDLS and CDR2 is YYNGEE in the germline V gene. This CDR3 contains 18 residues. Trimming cost V 0 bases and J 3 bases; bases outside gene matches: 11.

What was sequenced was peripheral blood. The V and J genes are TRBV9 and TRBJ2-7; 11 bases agree with TRBD2. The receptor was derived from an adult man with Graves' ophthalmopathy. CDR3 amino acids: CASSVEGTSGRQGYEQYF. DNA of the CDR3: TGTGCCAGCAGCGTAGAGGGGACTAGCGGCCGACAAGGCTACGAGCAGTACTTC.